The 4 T cell receptor beta chains reported below all come from one sample, sequenced in a study of regulatory T cells in long-lasting Graves disease. Time point defined: newly diagnosed GD, antithyroid drugs for less than 3 months. RNA from PBMCs was the source of the TCR library. To make TCR beta libraries, researchers used iRepertoire HTBI primers and Arm-PCR of CDR3 regions. TCRdb analysed the multiplex PCR reads with MiXCR anew, one entry per CDR3 protein. The data contain approximately 400,000 distinct CDR3 sequences, approximately 15% of them singletons. Separately, the same data were catalogued under a study of T cells in Graves' hyperthyroidism and ophthalmopathy.

The sequences come from peripheral blood mononuclear cells (PBMCs), collected at new diagnosis, from a patient treated with antithyroid drugs. These receptors were taken from a woman aged 40 to 49 with Graves disease.

This clonotype came up many times. V usage is TRBV18 and J usage is TRBJ2-3; 7 bases fit TRBD2. CDR1 and CDR2 (germline): KGHSH, LQKENI. The junction had 13 bases not matched to a gene; V was cut back by 0 bases and J by 4 bases. The length of the CDR3 is 18 residues. The CDR3 is CASSPPLAAGARADTQYF. The CDR3 DNA is TGTGCCAGCTCACCACCGCTAGCCGCGGGAGCTAGGGCAGATACGCAGTATTTT. Combining the CDR3 with reference TRBV18 and TRBJ2-3 gives the whole variable domain NAGVMQNPRHLVRRRGQEARLRCSPMKGHSHVYWYRQLPEEGLKFMVYLQKENIIDESGMPKERFSAEFPKEGPSILRIQQVVRGDSAAYFCASSPPLAAGARADTQYFGPGTRLTVL.

This chain connects TRBV6-2 or TRBV6-3 to TRBJ1-6; TRBD1 agrees at 7 bases. Losses at the gene ends were 5 bases for V and 10 bases for J; bases not matched to a gene: 8. CDR3 length: 14 amino acids. CDR1 and CDR2 (germline): MNHEY, SVGEGT. The CDR3 reads CASSPQGGGSPLHF. CDR3 bases: TGTGCCAGCAGTCCCCAGGGGGGTGGATCACCCCTCCACTTT.

The sample holds many counts of this clonotype. The genes are TRBV19 and TRBJ2-7; D uncertain. Germline CDR1 LNHDA, CDR2 SQIVND (reference sequence). The germline V and J ends were trimmed by 6 bases and 1 base, with 16 bases remaining between them. This CDR3 region has 15 residues. CDR3 region: CASSPFAESSYEQYF. As DNA, the CDR3 is TGTGCCAGTAGCCCCTTTGCGGAATCTTCCTACGAGCAGTACTTC.

This clonotype was observed at least ten times. The chain links TRBV7-2 to TRBJ2-1; 7 bases are shared with TRBD1. V lost 4 bases, J lost 2 bases, and 5 bases stayed unmatched. CDR1 is SGHTA and CDR2 is FQGNSA in the germline V gene. There are 15 residues in the CDR3. Written as DNA, the CDR3 is TGTGCCAGCAGCTCGACGGGACAGACCTACAATGAGCAGTTCTTC. Translation: CASSSTGQTYNEQFF.